This T cell receptor beta chain was found in a study of blood T cell repertoires in COVID-19. Study details: The study drew acute and convalescent COVID-19 samples from the United States, Italy and Spain. Nucleic acid was either cDNA or gDNA, and it came from T cells, B-cell-depleted T cells, or PBMCs.

The CDR3 runs to 16 residues. V was pared by 5 bases and J by 5 bases, with 13 bases of the junction left unmatched. Germline lookup yields CDR1 SGHAT and CDR2 FQNNGV. Clones were read by immunoSEQ multiplex PCR, and TCRdb kept only the in-frame ones, dropping some. The sample yields about 280,000 clones, roughly 86% seen once. This sequence was found in a man between 18 and 35 years old with active or convalescent COVID-19. The sample was peripheral blood. The V and J genes are TRBV11-2 and TRBJ2-7; 9 bases map to TRBD1. CDR3 in DNA: TGTGCCAGCAGCAGGTTCGTCGGACAGGGGCGCGACGAGCAGTACTTC. This codes for CASSRFVGQGRDEQYF.